The 23 T cell receptor beta chains reported below all come from one sample, sequenced in a study of T cell responses to AZD1222 COVID-19 vaccine (dated by TCRdb to the early 2020s). The sample's time point label is to be understood as: about 28 days (+/-7) after the second vaccine dose. Preparation of the library involved the immunoSEQ multiplex PCR assay. Here the immuneACCESS table is served through TCRdb, limited to in-frame sequences with V and J called. Missing clones are a known gap in these copies; in checked studies unresolved V genes cover under half, and the rest lacks a known reason. This sample holds approximately 140,000 clones; around 90% were observed only once. Jointly, the top ten make up about 3.3% of the sample. Source: peripheral blood, taken 28 days after the second AZD1222 dose. The origin of the receptors is an adult who received the AZD1222 COVID-19 vaccine.

V and J are TRBV27 and TRBJ2-3; either TRBD1 or TRBD2 may fit D (5 bases each). From germline, CDR1 is MNHEY and CDR2 SMNVEV (reference sequence). V was cut by 1 base and J by 6 bases, with 17 bases left in between. There are 16 residues in the CDR3. The CDR3 is CASSLWSGTGHDTQYF. The CDR3 region has the DNA TGTGCCAGCAGTTTATGGTCCGGGACGGGTCACGATACGCAGTATTTT.

This rearrangement joins TRBV6-5 to TRBJ2-5; TRBD1 matches 7 bases. With 7 bases clipped from V and 4 bases from J, the junction kept 6 bases outside the gene matches. Germline CDR1 reads MNHEY; CDR2 reads SVGAGI. The length of the CDR3 is 13 residues. The CDR3 DNA sequence: TGTGCCAGCACTGTGGACAGGTCAGAGACCCAGTACTTC. Translation: CASTVDRSETQYF.

The chain uses TRBV12-5 and TRBJ1-2, with TRBD1 as a possible D gene (6 bases). The CDR3 extends over 15 amino acids. Between the trimmed V and J ends, which lost 5 bases and 4 bases, there was a span of 17 bases. Germline values: CDR1 LGHNT, CDR2 FRNRAP. The CDR3 reads CASGRAGEWGYGYTF. In DNA form, the CDR3 reads TGTGCTAGTGGTCGGGCAGGGGAATGGGGCTATGGCTACACCTTC.

CDR3 amino acids: CASSPPGVVSGNTIYF. The CDR3 DNA reads as TGTGCCAGCTCACCACCGGGGGTTGTGTCTGGAAACACCATATATTTT. This rearrangement joins TRBV18 to TRBJ1-3; tentatively, D is TRBD1 (5 bases). From germline, CDR1 is KGHSH and CDR2 LQKENI. The CDR3 covers 16 residues. V was pared by 0 bases and J by 1 base, with 10 bases between.

The chain employs TRBV10-3 and TRBJ1-1; 8 bases are a match to TRBD1. CDR3 length: 16 amino acids. J was trimmed by 3 bases and V by 0 bases; bases with no gene match: 6. CDR1 and CDR2 from the germline V gene are ENHRY and SYGVKD. In DNA, the CDR3 is TGTGCCATCAGTGAGTCGGACAGGGTATCGGACACTGAAGCTTTCTTT. Translated: CAISESDRVSDTEAFF.

The V call is TRBV2, the J call TRBJ1-4, with 8 positions matching TRBD1. Germline V gene lookup returns CDR1 SNHLY and CDR2 FYNNEI. V trimming: 6 bases; J trimming: 7 bases; junction bases outside the gene matches: 7. The CDR3 is made up of 14 amino acids. The CDR3 nucleotides read TGTGCCAGCAGCACCGGACAGGGACTTGAAAAACTGTTTTTT. Protein sequence: CASSTGQGLEKLFF. Drawing the rest from reference TRBV2 and TRBJ1-4, the complete variable domain is EPEVTQTPSHQVTQMGQEVILRCVPISNHLYFYWYRQILGQKVEFLVSFYNNEISEKSEIFDDQFSVERPDGSNFTLKIRSTKLEDSAMYFCASSTGQGLEKLFFGSGTQLSVL.

The chain is built from TRBV6-2 or TRBV6-3 and TRBJ1-6; TRBD1 agrees at 8 bases. The CDR3 is made up of 16 amino acids. V lost 2 bases to trimming and J lost 10 bases; unmatched junction nucleotides: 10. Germline V gene sequence: CDR1 MNHEY, CDR2 SVGEGT. CDR3 loop: CASSYRVRGLGSPLHF. For the CDR3, the DNA is TGTGCCAGCAGTTACAGGGTCAGGGGGCTCGGATCACCCCTCCACTTT.

This sequence joins TRBV11-2 and TRBJ1-2; a weak D match, TRBD1 (6 bases). The CDR3 length is 17 residues. The germline V and J ends were trimmed by 0 bases and 0 bases, with 14 bases remaining between them. Germline CDR1 SGHAT, CDR2 FQNNGV. DNA of the CDR3: TGTGCCAGCAGCTTAGATGAGGGGGGGAGAGCTAACTATGGCTACACCTTC. Its protein product is CASSLDEGGRANYGYTF.

The chain recombines TRBV5-1 with TRBJ1-3; TRBD1 might be the D (5 bases). The CDR3 runs to 14 residues. The germline V gene encodes CDR1 SGHRS and CDR2 YFSETQ. V was cut by 7 bases and J by 0 bases, with 11 bases left in between. The CDR3 region is CASGQGGSGNTIYF. CDR3 nucleotide sequence: TGCGCCAGCGGCCAGGGTGGCTCTGGAAACACCATATATTTT.

CDR3 amino acids: CASSYSGGANYGYTF. In DNA, the CDR3 is TGTGCCAGCAGTTACTCAGGAGGGGCTAACTATGGCTACACCTTC. The chain carries TRBV6-5 and TRBJ1-2; possibly TRBD1 for D (5 bases). The V and J ends lost 0 bases and 0 bases respectively, with 8 bases between them. Germline V gives CDR1 MNHEY, CDR2 SVGAGI. This CDR3 spans 15 amino acids.

V is TRBV10-1 and J is TRBJ1-1; possibly TRBD1 for D (5 bases). This CDR3 has 13 amino acids. Germline CDR1 is WNHNN and CDR2 is SYGVQD (reference sequence). Trimming stripped 8 bases from V and 2 bases from J, with 12 bases between. The CDR3 DNA is TGCGCCAGCTCACGGACAAGAAACACTGAAGCTTTCTTT. Translation: CASSRTRNTEAFF.

The chain employs TRBV19 and TRBJ1-1; D possibly corresponds to TRBD1 (5 bases). The CDR3 sequence is 13 residues long. V was pared by 5 bases and J by 2 bases, with 9 bases between. CDR1 is LNHDA and CDR2 is SQIVND in the germline V gene (reference sequence). CDR3 residues: CASSETVNTEAFF. For the CDR3, the DNA is TGTGCCAGTAGTGAGACAGTTAACACTGAAGCTTTCTTT.

Only a few counts were recorded for this clone. The CDR3 is CASRDGGGGSYEQYF. The CDR3 coding sequence is TGTGCCAGCAGGGACGGGGGAGGGGGCTCCTACGAGCAGTACTTC. The chain joins TRBV6-5 to TRBJ2-7; D is perhaps TRBD2 (7 bases). V lost 6 bases and J lost 0, with 15 bases in between. The CDR3 has 15 residues. In germline, CDR1 is MNHEY, CDR2 SVGAGI.

V and J are TRBV5-1 and TRBJ2-7; D remains ambiguous. The CDR3 is made up of 12 amino acids. The V end lost 1 base, the J end lost 4 bases, and 6 bases lay between the germline ends. Germline assignment: CDR1 SGHRS and CDR2 YFSETQ. The CDR3 coding sequence is TGCGCCAGCAGCTTGCCCTCATACGAGCAGTACTTC. Translating gives CASSLPSYEQYF.

The V and J genes are TRBV4-1 and TRBJ1-3, with D hard to call. Germline V gives CDR1 MGHRA, CDR2 YSYEKL. There are 17 residues in the CDR3. V lost 0 bases to trimming and J lost 0 bases, with 12 bases between them. Written as DNA, the CDR3 is TGCGCCAGCAGCCAAGAGTCTTTGATGGTCTCTGGAAACACCATATATTTT. It is translated as CASSQESLMVSGNTIYF.

This chain joins TRBV27 and TRBJ1-5; TRBD1 agrees at 9 bases. Germline V gene lookup returns CDR1 MNHEY and CDR2 SMNVEV (reference sequence). V lost 6 bases, J lost 3 bases, and 12 bases stayed unmatched. The CDR3 spans 17 residues. CDR3: CASSRSYRDRDNQPQHF. The CDR3 DNA sequence: TGTGCCAGCAGCCGATCCTACCGGGACAGGGACAATCAGCCCCAGCATTTT.

The V gene is TRBV27, the J gene TRBJ1-3, with D uncertain. This CDR3 is 13 amino acids long. Germline lookup yields CDR1 MNHEY and CDR2 SMNVEV (reference sequence). V was trimmed by 0 bases and J by 4 bases, leaving 4 bases between them. The CDR3, as DNA: TGTGCCAGCAGTTTATCGAACGGAAACACCATATATTTT. Its translation: CASSLSNGNTIYF.

CDR3 protein: CASSYVAADTQYF. DNA for the CDR3: TGTGCCAGCAGCTACGTAGCGGCAGATACGCAGTATTTT. V and J are TRBV7-2 and TRBJ2-3; D might be TRBD2 (6 bases). Germline assignment: CDR1 SGHTA and CDR2 FQGNSA. Trimming cost V 4 bases and J 4 bases, with 9 bases left between them. The CDR3 runs 13 residues.

The count of this clone is one. J is TRBJ1-1 and V is TRBV12-3 or TRBV12-4; no firm D call. Trimming left V 1 base short and J 5 bases short, with 5 bases between. The CDR3 runs to 12 residues. The DNA of the CDR3 is TGTGCCAGCAGTTTAGGGAGAACTGAAGCTTTCTTT. As protein: CASSLGRTEAFF.

The rearrangement links TRBV5-1 to TRBJ1-4; D is ambiguous. Trimming pared 4 bases from V and 2 bases from J, leaving 12 bases between. Germline V gene sequence: CDR1 SGHRS, CDR2 YFSETQ. This CDR3 contains 15 residues. In DNA, the CDR3 is TGCGCCAGCAGCGATTCCGGGGTGACTAATGAAAAACTGTTTTTT. Amino acid sequence: CASSDSGVTNEKLFF.

The gene calls are TRBV29-1 and TRBJ1-2, with D perhaps matching TRBD1 (6 bases). V lost 7 bases to trimming and J lost 11 bases, with 11 bases between them. Per the germline V gene, CDR1 is SQVTM and CDR2 is ANQGSEA. The CDR3 contains 9 residues. The CDR3 sequence is CSADSPYTF. CDR3 in DNA: TGCAGCGCGGACAGCCCTTACACCTTC.

V and J are TRBV5-5 and TRBJ2-3; D perhaps matches TRBD2 (5 bases). Trimming stripped 4 bases from V and 1 base from J, with 10 bases between. Germline lookup yields CDR1 SGHKS and CDR2 YYEKEE (reference sequence). CDR3 length equals 14 residues. CDR3 coding DNA: TGTGCCAGCAGCGTCGGACTTGGCACAGATACGCAGTATTTT. It specifies CASSVGLGTDTQYF.

V usage is TRBV30 and J usage is TRBJ2-2; maybe TRBD1 (6 bases). Trimming stripped 3 bases from V and 4 bases from J, with 12 bases between. The CDR3 has 14 amino acids. Germline lookup yields CDR1 GTSNPN and CDR2 SVGIG (reference sequence). CDR3 amino acids: CAWSTGMGTGELFF. The CDR3 bases are TGTGCCTGGAGCACAGGGATGGGCACCGGGGAGCTGTTTTTT.